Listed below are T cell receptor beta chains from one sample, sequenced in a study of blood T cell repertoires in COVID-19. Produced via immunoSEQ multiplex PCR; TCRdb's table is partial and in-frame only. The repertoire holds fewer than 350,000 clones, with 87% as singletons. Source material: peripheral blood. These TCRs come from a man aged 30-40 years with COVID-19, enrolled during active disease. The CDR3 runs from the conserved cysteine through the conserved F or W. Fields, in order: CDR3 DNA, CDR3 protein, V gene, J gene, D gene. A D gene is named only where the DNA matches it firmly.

CDR3nt: TGCAGCGTTGCTAAATTGACAGCTAACAATGAGCAGTTCTTC; CDR3aa: CSVAKLTANNEQFF; v_gene: TRBV29-1; j_gene: TRBJ2-1; d_gene: -
CDR3nt: TGTGCCAGCAGCTTCCCCCGGGACTTCACTGAAGCTTTCTTT; CDR3aa: CASSFPRDFTEAFF; v_gene: TRBV7-2; j_gene: TRBJ1-1; d_gene: -
CDR3nt: TGTGCCAGCACACAGGGACGCGGATTCATCGGACAGGGTCGGAGCAATCAGCCCCAGCATTTT; CDR3aa: CASTQGRGFIGQGRSNQPQHF; v_gene: TRBV21-1; j_gene: TRBJ1-5; d_gene: -
CDR3nt: TGTGCCAGCAGCTTAACCGGGAATGAGCAGTTCTTC; CDR3aa: CASSLTGNEQFF; v_gene: TRBV7-3; j_gene: TRBJ2-1; d_gene: -
CDR3nt: TGTGCCAGTAGTATCTCGGACAGGGGGAATTCACCCCTCCACTTT; CDR3aa: CASSISDRGNSPLHF; v_gene: TRBV19; j_gene: TRBJ1-6; d_gene: TRBD1
CDR3nt: TGTGCCAGCAGCAAAGCTCAGCGGGGGGTCACATACAATGAGCAGTTCTTC; CDR3aa: CASSKAQRGVTYNEQFF; v_gene: TRBV21-1; j_gene: TRBJ2-1; d_gene: -
CDR3nt: TGTGCCAGCAGCCCCCGACAGGGCGTAGCCGGGGAGCTGTTTTTT; CDR3aa: CASSPRQGVAGELFF; v_gene: TRBV11-3; j_gene: TRBJ2-2; d_gene: TRBD1
CDR3nt: TGTGCCAGCAGCTTGGTTCGGGGTTACACTGAAGCTTTCTTT; CDR3aa: CASSLVRGYTEAFF; v_gene: TRBV5-6; j_gene: TRBJ1-1; d_gene: -
CDR3nt: TGTGCCAGCAGCTTGGAGGGGGACACAGATACGCAGTATTTT; CDR3aa: CASSLEGDTDTQYF; v_gene: TRBV5-4; j_gene: TRBJ2-3; d_gene: -
CDR3nt: TGTGCCAGCAGCTTAATGCGAACTAGCGAATTCACAGATACGCAGTATTTT; CDR3aa: CASSLMRTSEFTDTQYF; v_gene: TRBV7-2; j_gene: TRBJ2-3; d_gene: TRBD2
CDR3nt: TGTGCCAGCAGCCCCTCGGACAGGACCCATGCAACTAATGAAAAACTGTTTTTT; CDR3aa: CASSPSDRTHATNEKLFF; v_gene: TRBV7-2; j_gene: TRBJ1-4; d_gene: TRBD1
CDR3nt: TGCGCCAGCAGCCTAGACAGGGATTATGGCTACACCTTC; CDR3aa: CASSLDRDYGYTF; v_gene: TRBV4-1; j_gene: TRBJ1-2; d_gene: TRBD1
CDR3nt: TGTGCCAGTAGTATAGCGGGGGGCCCTCAGCCCCAGCATTTT; CDR3aa: CASSIAGGPQPQHF; v_gene: TRBV19; j_gene: TRBJ1-5; d_gene: -
CDR3nt: TGTGCCAGCAGCCTGCCCCCGGGACAGGGGGCAGAGACCCAGTACTTC; CDR3aa: CASSLPPGQGAETQYF; v_gene: TRBV28; j_gene: TRBJ2-5; d_gene: TRBD1
CDR3nt: TGTGCCAGCAGTTTCGGACAGCCCTATGGCTACACCTTC; CDR3aa: CASSFGQPYGYTF; v_gene: TRBV27; j_gene: TRBJ1-2; d_gene: -
CDR3nt: TGTGCCAGCTCACCGGACAGTCTGAAGCCCTTTGGCAATGAGCAGTTCTTC; CDR3aa: CASSPDSLKPFGNEQFF; v_gene: TRBV18; j_gene: TRBJ2-1; d_gene: -
CDR3nt: TGTGCCAGCAGCTCCCCGGGACTAGCGGGAGGTGATACGCAGTATTTT; CDR3aa: CASSSPGLAGGDTQYF; v_gene: TRBV7-9; j_gene: TRBJ2-3; d_gene: TRBD2
CDR3nt: TGTGCCAGTAGTATTCGGCCCCCTCTACGGTCTAGCGGGAGCTCCTACAATGAGCAGTTCTTC; CDR3aa: CASSIRPPLRSSGSSYNEQFF; v_gene: TRBV19; j_gene: TRBJ2-1; d_gene: TRBD2
CDR3nt: TGCGCCAGCAGCTGGGGACAGGGTTTGGAGCCCCAGCATTTT; CDR3aa: CASSWGQGLEPQHF; v_gene: TRBV5-1; j_gene: TRBJ1-5; d_gene: TRBD1
CDR3nt: TGTGCCAGCAGTTCACATCCCTTACAGGGATCGGATCAGCCCCAGCATTTT; CDR3aa: CASSSHPLQGSDQPQHF; v_gene: TRBV28; j_gene: TRBJ1-5; d_gene: -
CDR3nt: TGTGCCAGCAGCCAGAAGGGGGTTAGCGGGAGGGCCCGTGAGCAGTTCTTC; CDR3aa: CASSQKGVSGRAREQFF; v_gene: TRBV14; j_gene: TRBJ2-1; d_gene: TRBD2
CDR3nt: TGTGCCAGCAGCCTACTAGCGGGGTCCCTCAATGAGCAGTTCTTC; CDR3aa: CASSLLAGSLNEQFF; v_gene: TRBV7-3; j_gene: TRBJ2-1; d_gene: TRBD2
CDR3nt: TGTGCCAGCAGTCCAGCCGGGGTGAGGGAGACCCAGTACTTC; CDR3aa: CASSPAGVRETQYF; v_gene: TRBV5-5; j_gene: TRBJ2-5; d_gene: -
CDR3nt: TGTGCCAGCAGTGTCGTAGGAGGGGTAGGCACAGATACGCAGTATTTT; CDR3aa: CASSVVGGVGTDTQYF; v_gene: TRBV27; j_gene: TRBJ2-3; d_gene: -
CDR3nt: TGCGCCAGCAGCCCACCAGAACAGACAGGGGGAGAGACCCAGTACTTC; CDR3aa: CASSPPEQTGGETQYF; v_gene: TRBV5-1; j_gene: TRBJ2-5; d_gene: TRBD1
CDR3nt: TGTGCCAGTAGTCAAGGCGGGGGAAATACTTTCAATGAGCAGTTCTTC; CDR3aa: CASSQGGGNTFNEQFF; v_gene: TRBV19; j_gene: TRBJ2-1; d_gene: TRBD2
CDR3nt: TGCAGCGCCGAGGGCAGGGGGAACTCAGATACGCAGTATTTT; CDR3aa: CSAEGRGNSDTQYF; v_gene: TRBV29-1; j_gene: TRBJ2-3; d_gene: TRBD1
CDR3nt: TGTGCTAGTGTCCCGGACAGGGAGGTAGCGGGAGACGGGACGCAGTATTTT; CDR3aa: CASVPDREVAGDGTQYF; v_gene: TRBV12-5; j_gene: TRBJ2-3; d_gene: -
CDR3nt: TGTGCCAGCAGCTTGGCGGGGGGCAGGGTCTACGAGCAGTACTTC; CDR3aa: CASSLAGGRVYEQYF; v_gene: TRBV5-6; j_gene: TRBJ2-7; d_gene: -
CDR3nt: TGTGCCAGCAGTTACTTGGGGGGACAGGATGAGCAGTTCTTC; CDR3aa: CASSYLGGQDEQFF; v_gene: TRBV6-5; j_gene: TRBJ2-1; d_gene: TRBD1
CDR3nt: TGTGCCATCAAGCGGGACGAGGGGGGAAGTCAAGCTTTCTTT; CDR3aa: CAIKRDEGGSQAFF; v_gene: TRBV10-3; j_gene: TRBJ1-1; d_gene: -
CDR3nt: TGTGCCAGCAGTTTATGGACAGGGCGGCAGACCCAGTACTTC; CDR3aa: CASSLWTGRQTQYF; v_gene: TRBV28; j_gene: TRBJ2-5; d_gene: TRBD1
CDR3nt: TGTGCCACCAGTGACGGGGCGGACAGAAATGGCTACACCTTC; CDR3aa: CATSDGADRNGYTF; v_gene: TRBV24-1; j_gene: TRBJ1-2; d_gene: -